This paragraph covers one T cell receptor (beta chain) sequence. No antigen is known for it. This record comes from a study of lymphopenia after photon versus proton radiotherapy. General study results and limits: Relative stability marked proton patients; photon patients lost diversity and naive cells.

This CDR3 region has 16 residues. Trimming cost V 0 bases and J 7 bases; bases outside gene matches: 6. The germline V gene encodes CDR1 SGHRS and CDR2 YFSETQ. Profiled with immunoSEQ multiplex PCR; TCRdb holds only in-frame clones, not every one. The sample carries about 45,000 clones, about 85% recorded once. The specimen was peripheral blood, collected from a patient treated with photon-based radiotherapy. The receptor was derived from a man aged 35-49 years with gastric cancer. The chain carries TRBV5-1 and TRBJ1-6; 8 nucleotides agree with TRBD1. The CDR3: CASSLESGQGNSPLHF. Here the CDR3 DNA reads TGCGCCAGCAGCTTGGAATCCGGACAGGGAAATTCACCCCTCCACTTT.